This T cell receptor beta chain appears in the sequencing data of a study of Graves' ophthalmopathy and Graves' hyperthyroidism. Whole-study findings and limits: Built on 13 signatures, a model told ophthalmopathy apart from stable hyperthyroidism with 85% to 90% sensitivity and roughly 80% specificity.

This clonotype was recorded a few times. As yet, its antigen is unknown. Germline and junction disagree at one end, which may indicate a read error. Germline V gives CDR1 ENHRY, CDR2 SYGVKD. The CDR3 is 13 amino acids. CAS ≥3, NOSPECS ≥4, moderate-to-severe activity and duration under 3 months marked donors with ophthalmopathy. Uncontrolled infections, other autoimmune diseases, pregnancy or lactation barred patients from enrollment. The authors isolated PBMCs from 8.5 to 10 ml of fresh peripheral blood. Researchers took RNA transcripts and amplified TCR beta CDR3 regions from them. The first-round RT-PCR employed HTBI primers together with the Qiagen OneStep RT-PCR kit. A multiplex PCR was then performed as the second round. TCRdb analysed the multiplex PCR reads with MiXCR anew, one entry per CDR3 protein. The sample contains 650,000 to 900,000 distinct CDR3 sequences, around 40% of which appear only once.

This receptor was taken from an adult man with Graves' ophthalmopathy. Sequenced material: peripheral blood. The chain links TRBV10-3 to TRBJ1-4; D unclear. The CDR3 region is CASSPRELGKLFF. The CDR3 nucleotides read TGTGCCAGCAGTCCCCGGGAGCTAGGGAAACTGTTTTTT.